Each of the 5 T cell receptor beta chains below was sequenced from the same sample in a study of cytomegalovirus exposure and HLA in healthy donors. Sequencing was performed with immunoSEQ multiplex PCR; in TCRdb, only in-frame clones are kept and a portion is missing. The table shows some 160,000 clones, with more than 75% occurring only once. The sequencing input was PBMCs. These receptors came from a man younger than 30 in good health and CMV-seronegative.

The V call is TRBV9, the J call TRBJ1-2, with D possibly being TRBD1 (6 bases). Trimming took off 5 bases at V and 3 bases at J, with 23 bases between the two ends. Germline CDR1 and CDR2: SGDLS and YYNGEE. The length of the CDR3 is 17 residues. The CDR3 DNA reads as TGTGCCAGCAGTGATTCGAGAGAGAGGCCAGGGGACTATGGCTACACCTTC. Protein: CASSDSRERPGDYGYTF. Based on the CDR3 plus reference TRBV9 and TRBJ1-2, the full variable domain is DSGVTQTPKHLITATGQRVTLRCSPRSGDLSVYWYQQSLDQGLQFLIQYYNGEERAKGNILERFSAQQFPDLHSELNLSSLELGDSALYFCASSDSRERPGDYGYTFGSGTRLTVV.

The chain uses TRBV2 and TRBJ2-7; 7 positions match TRBD1. With 4 bases clipped from V and 2 bases from J, the junction kept 5 bases outside the gene matches. CDR3 length equals 14 residues. Germline loops: CDR1 SNHLY, CDR2 FYNNEI. The CDR3 protein is CASSVGQGAYEQYF. CDR3 nucleotides: TGTGCCAGCAGTGTAGGTCAGGGGGCCTACGAGCAGTACTTC.

The chain recombines TRBV27 with TRBJ2-6; 7 nucleotides align to TRBD1. With V trimmed by 6 bases and J by 0 bases, 2 bases remained unmatched. The CDR3 length is 15 residues. In germline, CDR1 is MNHEY, CDR2 SMNVEV (reference sequence). The CDR3 coding sequence is TGTGCCAGCAGCGACAGGGTCTCTGGGGCCAACGTCCTGACTTTC. Its protein is CASSDRVSGANVLTF. Variable domain in full (rest from reference TRBV27 and TRBJ2-6): EAQVTQNPRYLITVTGKKLTVTCSQNMNHEYMSWYRQDPGLGLRQIYYSMNVEVTDKGDVPEGYKVSRKEKRNFPLILESPSPNQTSLYFCASSDRVSGANVLTFGAGSRLTVL.

The chain has TRBV19 and TRBJ2-1; possible D gene TRBD2, 6 bases. Germline V CDR1 and CDR2: LNHDA, SQIVND (reference sequence). Trimming took off 6 bases at V and 8 bases at J, with 14 bases between the two ends. This CDR3 region has 13 residues. The CDR3 DNA sequence: TGTGCCAGTAGCCTACTAGCTGGCGATGAGCAGTTCTTC. As protein: CASSLLAGDEQFF.

This chain links TRBV6-1 with TRBJ2-6; 7 nucleotides line up with TRBD1. The germline V gene has CDR1 MNHNS and CDR2 SASEGT. The CDR3 length is 18 residues. With V trimmed by 1 base and J by 4 bases, 10 bases remained unmatched. DNA of the CDR3: TGTGCCAGCAGTGAAGAAACAGGGGTCGGGCCCGGGGCCAACGTCCTGACTTTC. It codes for CASSEETGVGPGANVLTF.